The subject of this entry is one TCR beta chain. PCR amplification relied on 60 Vbeta primers (plus 13 Jbeta primers). As handled by the study authors: Some 11 million of the 80 million or so unique TCR beta chains counted in a later analysis were shared. Clones were read by immunoSEQ multiplex PCR, and TCRdb kept only the in-frame ones, dropping some. V and J calls plus clone size are reproduced from that table; the DNA served to infer D and trimming. Counted here are about 150,000 clones, over 75% occurring once; the ten biggest clones make up about 1.7%. The data originate from a study of cytomegalovirus exposure and HLA in healthy donors. The sequencing input was PBMCs. This receptor was obtained from a man aged 35 to 55 in good health and CMV-seronegative.

CDR3 nucleotide sequence: TGCAGCGTTCGAACGGCTAGCGGAAGCACAGATACGCAGTATTTT. Its protein is CSVRTASGSTDTQYF. The gene calls are TRBV29-1 and TRBJ2-3, with TRBD2 matching over 7 bases. The trim removed 5 bases at V and 0 bases at J, leaving 8 bases unmatched. Germline lookup yields CDR1 SQVTM and CDR2 ANQGSEA. This CDR3 region has 15 residues.